This T cell receptor beta chain appears in the sequencing data of a study of CD8+CD57+ T cells in acquired aplastic anemia. Study findings and constraints: Patients and controls shared approximately 30 CD8+ CDR3 sequences, highly expressed in patients.

This clonotype came up many times. Its antigen is unknown. Profiling of TCR beta VDJ combinations and CDR3 sequences used genomic DNA as template. TCRdb reprocessed the reads with MiXCR, giving one entry per CDR3 protein. Of hundreds of thousands of distinct CDR3 sequences listed, around 30% are singletons. This CDR3 spans 15 amino acids. Germline assignment: CDR1 LNHDA and CDR2 SQIVND (reference sequence). V lost 3 bases and J lost 6, with 17 bases in between. Individuals selected for sequencing had exhibited CD8+CD57+ cell expansion on flow cytometry. V is TRBV19 and J is TRBJ1-2; the D is unclear. Sequences were obtained from sorted CD4+, CD8+, or CD8+CD57+ T cells (not recorded which) from PBMCs. This sequence was found in a human donor with aplastic anemia. CDR3 nucleotide sequence: TGTGCCAGTAGTATGCTGGCAGGCGACGCTAATGGCTACACCTTC. Its protein product is CASSMLAGDANGYTF.